Listed here are 22 T cell receptor beta chains from one sample, sequenced in a study of Ad26.COV2.S vaccination and SARS-CoV-2 variants. Clones were sequenced by immunoSEQ multiplex PCR, and TCRdb holds only the in-frame ones, with some missing. The data contain approximately 460,000 clones, roughly nine tenths of them singletons. The sample's treatment: roughly 20 received Ad26.COV2.S at low or high dose, single or two shots; about 5 received placebo; per-sample allocation not given. Samples came from day 63 after the first vaccine or placebo injection. The input for sequencing was peripheral blood, taken in a trial of Ad26.COV2.S vaccine versus placebo. All receptors come from a person aged 18 to 65 who received the Ad26.COV2.S COVID-19 vaccine or a placebo.

The chain links TRBV5-8 to TRBJ2-1, with 11 bases aligning to TRBD2. Germline trimming cut 3 bases from V and 2 bases from J; bases unmatched to any gene: 10. This CDR3 has 18 residues. Germline V gene lookup returns CDR1 SGHTS and CDR2 YDEGEE. This CDR3 reads CASSSSLISGGAYNEQFF. CDR3 nucleotide sequence: TGTGCCAGCAGCTCGTCATTAATTAGCGGGGGGGCCTACAATGAGCAGTTCTTC.

The rearrangement joins TRBV7-9 to TRBJ1-2; TRBD1 is a possible D gene (6 bases). The CDR3 sequence is 14 residues long. Germline CDR1 SEHNR, CDR2 FQNEAQ (reference sequence). V lost 5 bases and J lost 4, with 14 bases in between. In nucleotides, the CDR3 is TGTGCCAGCAGCATCGACAGGTTTTCCTATGGCTACACCTTC. Its protein is CASSIDRFSYGYTF.

This chain links TRBV11-3 with TRBJ1-1; D gene unclear. This CDR3 region has 14 residues. Trimming left V 1 base short and J 1 base short, with 7 bases between. The V gene's germline CDR1 is SGHNT and CDR2 YENEEA. Here the CDR3 reads CASSLGGRNTEAFF. The CDR3 region has the DNA TGTGCCAGCAGCTTAGGGGGTCGGAACACTGAAGCTTTCTTT.

The chain combines TRBV6-2 or TRBV6-3 with TRBJ1-1; D is unclear. The ends were cut back, 2 bases at V and 0 bases at J, with 13 bases in the middle. The V gene's germline CDR1 is MNHEY and CDR2 SVGEGT. CDR3 length: 16 amino acids. CDR3 amino acids: CASSYRRSVMNTEAFF. CDR3 nucleotide sequence: TGTGCCAGCAGTTACCGACGATCGGTCATGAACACTGAAGCTTTCTTT.

V usage is TRBV11-2 and J usage is TRBJ2-5; TRBD2 is a possible D gene (5 bases). The length of the CDR3 is 17 residues. V was shortened by 6 bases and J by 3 bases, with 23 bases between the two germline ends. Germline V gene lookup returns CDR1 SGHAT and CDR2 FQNNGV. In DNA form, the CDR3 reads TGTGCCAGCAGAGGCCCGAGGTCTAGCCTTATAAAAGAGACCCAGTACTTC. It yields the protein CASRGPRSSLIKETQYF. Looking up the rest from reference TRBV11-2 and TRBJ2-5 gives the full variable domain: EAGVAQSPRYKIIEKRQSVAFWCNPISGHATLYWYQQILGQGPKLLIQFQNNGVVDDSQLPKDRFSAERLKGVDSTLKIQPAKLEDSAVYLCASRGPRSSLIKETQYFGPGTRLLVL.

The CDR3 sequence is CASSRLEAGELFF. In DNA, the CDR3 is TGCGCCAGCAGCCGTTTAGAGGCCGGGGAGCTGTTTTTT. The chain couples TRBV4-3 to TRBJ2-2; D is ambiguous. Looked up from germline, CDR1 is LGHNA and CDR2 is YSLEER. The CDR3 runs to 13 residues. Deletions cut 4 bases from V and 6 bases from J, with 9 bases between.

The V and J genes are TRBV3-1 (or the pseudogene TRBV3-2) and TRBJ2-1; no definite D call. Trimming shortened V by 5 bases and J by 7 bases, and 12 bases separated the two germline ends. The CDR3 runs to 13 residues. Germline lookup yields CDR1 LGHDT and CDR2 YNNKEL (reference sequence). CDR3 loop: CASSISAGNEQFF. The CDR3 DNA reads as TGTGCCAGCAGCATCTCGGCCGGGAATGAGCAGTTCTTC.

In DNA, the CDR3 is TGTGCCAGCTCACCAGGGGCGCGGACTGAAGCTTTCTTT. Translation gives CASSPGARTEAFF. The chain joins TRBV18 to TRBJ1-1; D possibly corresponds to TRBD1 (5 bases). Germline V lookup: CDR1 KGHSH, CDR2 LQKENI. Trimming pared 2 bases from V and 5 bases from J, leaving 9 bases between. CDR3 length: 13 residues.

V and J are TRBV6-6 and TRBJ2-7; 9 nucleotides agree with TRBD1. V gave up 6 bases and J gave up 3 bases; unmatched junction bases: 6. The CDR3 is made up of 14 amino acids. Looked up from germline, CDR1 is MNHNY and CDR2 is SVGAGI (reference sequence). The CDR3: CASRAQGAGYEQYF. For the CDR3, the DNA is TGTGCCAGCAGGGCACAGGGGGCCGGCTACGAGCAGTACTTC.

This chain connects TRBV28 to TRBJ2-1, with D unclear. Germline CDR1 MDHEN, CDR2 SYDVKM. V lost 6 bases to trimming and J lost 5 bases, with 17 bases between them. This CDR3 is 15 amino acids long. This chain's CDR3 is CASRTTNSVDNEQFF. CDR3 in DNA: TGTGCCAGCAGAACCACTAACTCAGTCGACAATGAGCAGTTCTTC. The variable domain in full, with the rest retrieved from reference TRBV28 and TRBJ2-1, is DVKVTQSSRYLVKRTGEKVFLECVQDMDHENMFWYRQDPGLGLRLIYFSYDVKMKEKGDIPEGYSVSREKKERFSLILESASTNQTSMYLCASRTTNSVDNEQFFGPGTRLTVL.

V and J are TRBV28 and TRBJ1-5, with D uncertain. The germline gives CDR1 MDHEN, CDR2 SYDVKM. V was clipped by 4 bases and J by 0 bases, with 10 bases between them. The CDR3 contains 15 residues. As DNA, the CDR3 is TGTGCCAGCAGTTCACCCAGCTATAGCAATCAGCCCCAGCATTTT. Its translation: CASSSPSYSNQPQHF. The full variable domain, rest sourced from reference TRBV28 and TRBJ1-5, is DVKVTQSSRYLVKRTGEKVFLECVQDMDHENMFWYRQDPGLGLRLIYFSYDVKMKEKGDIPEGYSVSREKKERFSLILESASTNQTSMYLCASSSPSYSNQPQHFGDGTRLSIL.

The chain links TRBV6-5 to TRBJ2-2; weak D call: TRBD1 (5 bases). Germline values: CDR1 MNHEY, CDR2 SVGAGI. With 5 bases removed from V and 1 base from J, the gap between germline ends came to 5 bases. The CDR3 is 13 residues long. CDR3 region: CASSTGNTGELFF. Written as DNA, the CDR3 is TGTGCCAGCAGTACAGGGAACACCGGGGAGCTGTTTTTT.

The chain has TRBV7-3 and TRBJ2-2; TRBD1 aligns across 7 bases. Trimming at V came to 2 bases and at J to 4 bases, leaving 10 bases not matched to a gene. The germline V gene has CDR1 SGHTA and CDR2 FQGTGA. The CDR3 spans 17 residues. Here the CDR3 DNA reads TGTGCCAGCAGCTTAGGGGTTAGGGGGCGCGGCACCGGGGAGCTGTTTTTT. This gives the protein CASSLGVRGRGTGELFF.

The rearrangement uses TRBV27 and TRBJ1-5; a weak D match, TRBD1 (6 bases). The CDR3 consists of 13 residues. Germline lookup yields CDR1 MNHEY and CDR2 SMNVEV (reference sequence). V was clipped by 7 bases and J by 3 bases, with 10 bases between them. The CDR3 is CASKGGYNQPQHF. CDR3 coding DNA: TGTGCCAGCAAAGGGGGTTACAATCAGCCCCAGCATTTT.

This clone was recorded only once. This chain connects TRBV18 to TRBJ2-5; 10 bases map to TRBD1. The CDR3 has 13 residues. Germline assignment: CDR1 KGHSH and CDR2 LQKENI. The trim removed 4 bases at V and 4 bases at J, leaving 0 bases unmatched. The CDR3 spells CASSRQGAETQYF. CDR3 coding DNA: TGTGCCAGCTCACGACAGGGGGCAGAGACCCAGTACTTC.

This clone was counted a single time. V is TRBV5-1 and J is TRBJ2-1; D may correspond to TRBD1 or TRBD2 (5 bases each). The CDR3 covers 13 residues. V lost 8 bases and J lost 3, with 12 bases in between. In germline, CDR1 is SGHRS, CDR2 YFSETQ. CDR3 sequence: CASIGTLYNEQFF. In nucleotides, the CDR3 is TGCGCCAGTATCGGGACGCTCTACAATGAGCAGTTCTTC.

CDR3 amino acids: CASSLIGPNQPQHF. The CDR3 nucleotides read TGTGCCAGCAGTTTAATCGGGCCAAATCAGCCCCAGCATTTT. The rearrangement uses TRBV28 and TRBJ1-5, with no clear D. V dropped 2 bases and J dropped 4 bases, with 9 bases sitting between them. Germline CDR1 MDHEN, CDR2 SYDVKM. The CDR3 runs 14 residues.

This chain links TRBV4-2 with TRBJ1-4, with D uncertain. V was cut by 0 bases and J by 6 bases, with 11 bases left in between. Germline V CDR1 and CDR2: LGHNA, YNFKEQ. The CDR3 has 15 residues. CDR3 amino acids: CASSQDGQFYEKLFF. The CDR3 coding sequence is TGTGCCAGCAGCCAAGATGGGCAGTTCTATGAAAAACTGTTTTTT.

The J gene is TRBJ1-5, the V gene TRBV19, with a possible D match to TRBD1 (5 bases). V lost 5 bases and J 5 bases, leaving 16 bases between the germline ends. The length of the CDR3 is 15 residues. Germline-derived CDR1 and CDR2 are LNHDA and SQIVND (reference sequence). The CDR3 DNA is TGTGCCAGTAGTCTCCTGGGTCAGGGCCATCAGCCCCAGCATTTT. Translated: CASSLLGQGHQPQHF.

The chain joins TRBV9 to TRBJ1-5; 8 bases are a match to TRBD1. Germline loops: CDR1 SGDLS, CDR2 YYNGEE. V gave up 4 bases and J gave up 7 bases; unmatched junction bases: 7. The CDR3 has 14 residues. The CDR3 sequence is CASSRTGGGQPQHF. The CDR3 region has the DNA TGTGCCAGCAGCCGTACAGGGGGGGGACAGCCCCAGCATTTT.

This sequence joins TRBV7-2 and TRBJ1-1, with D perhaps TRBD1 (6 bases). The germline V and J ends were trimmed by 0 bases and 11 bases, with 13 bases remaining between them. The CDR3 has 13 amino acids. Germline CDR1 SGHTA, CDR2 FQGNSA. In nucleotides, the CDR3 is TGTGCCAGCAGCTTAGCGTTGGGGGCGGAGGCTTTCTTT. This translates into CASSLALGAEAFF.

This sequence joins TRBV4-3 and TRBJ1-1; 10 nucleotides line up with TRBD1. CDR1 and CDR2 from the germline V gene are LGHNA and YSLEER. The CDR3 totals 16 residues. Unmatched junction bases numbered 9, after V lost 0 bases and J lost 8 bases. The CDR3 sequence: CASSQDPTGGMGEAFF. CDR3 nucleotide sequence: TGCGCCAGCAGCCAAGACCCGACAGGGGGCATGGGGGAAGCTTTCTTT.